Each of the 29 T cell receptor beta chains below was sequenced from the same sample in a study of blood T cells in healthy people across ages. Combining a sample-barcoded 5' primer with a J-beta primer mix, a second PCR ran for roughly 7 to 12 cycles. TCRdb reprocessed the 5' RACE reads with MiXCR, giving one entry per CDR3 protein. Counted here are some 1.5 million distinct CDR3 sequences, around 40% occurring once; the ten biggest clones make up just over 4%. The sequenced material came from blood. Receptors originate from a woman aged 18-29 years in good health.

This chain links TRBV5-1 with TRBJ1-1; D not certain. V dropped 2 bases and J dropped 0 bases, with 20 bases sitting between them. Germline CDR1 SGHRS, CDR2 YFSETQ. CDR3 length: 18 amino acids. The chain's CDR3 is CASSFSGRRVSLNTEAFF. In nucleotides, the CDR3 is TGCGCCAGCAGCTTCTCTGGCAGGAGGGTGTCCCTGAACACTGAAGCTTTCTTT.

The genes are TRBV12-3 or TRBV12-4 and TRBJ2-1; the D gene is possibly TRBD1 (5 bases). The V gene lost 5 bases and the J gene lost 13 bases, with 18 bases spanning the gap. The length of the CDR3 is 13 residues. The CDR3 here is CASSTQEKETQFF. Here the CDR3 DNA reads TGTGCCAGCAGTACACAGGAGAAAGAGACCCAGTTCTTC.

The chain uses TRBV12-3 or TRBV12-4 and TRBJ1-2, with D possibly TRBD1 on 5 matching bases. The CDR3 totals 16 residues. V lost 3 bases and J 4 bases, leaving 18 bases between the germline ends. This CDR3 reads CASSFFANTGAYGYTF. CDR3 DNA: TGTGCCAGCAGTTTCTTCGCCAATACAGGCGCCTATGGCTACACCTTC.

The chain couples TRBV6-4 to TRBJ2-5; D tentatively fits TRBD1 or TRBD2 (5 bases each). The CDR3 spans 19 residues. Trimming stripped 5 bases from V and 3 bases from J, with 28 bases between. Per the germline V gene, CDR1 is MRHNA and CDR2 is SNTAGT. Here the CDR3 DNA reads TGTGCCAGCAGTTCCGGGACGGGCGTTATCCCTCCACCTAAAGAGACCCAGTACTTC. It specifies CASSSGTGVIPPPKETQYF.

J is TRBJ2-1 and V is TRBV15; 9 bases align to TRBD1. The germline V gene has CDR1 LNHNV and CDR2 YYDKDF (reference sequence). Germline trimming cut 0 bases from V and 4 bases from J; bases unmatched to any gene: 7. The CDR3 length is 17 residues. CDR3 sequence reads: CATSRDIGDRVYNEQFF. CDR3 nucleotides: TGTGCCACCAGCAGAGATATTGGGGACAGGGTTTACAATGAGCAGTTCTTC.

The chain recombines TRBV7-8 with TRBJ1-2; weak D call: TRBD1 (6 bases). V was clipped by 2 bases and J by 3 bases, with 10 bases between them. This CDR3 is built from 14 residues. In germline, CDR1 is SGHVS, CDR2 FQNEAQ. In nucleotides, the CDR3 is TGTGCCAGCAGCTTACTAGGACAGTACTATGGCTACACCTTC. Encoded protein: CASSLLGQYYGYTF.

This clonotype has just a few counts. The V gene is TRBV21-1, the J gene TRBJ2-3; the D call TRBD1 from the table was never checked on the DNA. TRBV21-1 is classified as a pseudogene. This CDR3 comprises 14 residues. The CDR3 is CASSRWAGTDTQYF. The CDR3 DNA is TGTGCCAGCAGCAGATGGGCGGGCACAGATACGCAGTATTTT.

The chain has TRBV10-3 and TRBJ1-5; a possible D gene is TRBD1 (6 bases). The CDR3 is made up of 17 amino acids. Trimming cost V 0 bases and J 4 bases, with 16 bases left between them. Germline V lookup: CDR1 ENHRY, CDR2 SYGVKD. CDR3 sequence reads: CAISESSVHRVNQPQHF. CDR3 DNA sequence: TGTGCCATCAGTGAGTCGAGTGTCCACAGGGTGAATCAGCCCCAGCATTTT.

This chain joins TRBV5-1 and TRBJ2-7; weak D call: TRBD2 (5 bases). There are 13 residues in the CDR3. V lost 5 bases to trimming and J lost 3 bases, with 12 bases between them. Germline-derived CDR1 and CDR2 are SGHRS and YFSETQ. DNA of the CDR3: TGCGCCAGCAGATTGAACAGCGGCTACGAGCAGTACTTC. It encodes CASRLNSGYEQYF.

This clonotype turned up a few times. The junction departs from the called germline gene at one end, perhaps through a read error. The J gene is TRBJ1-1, the V gene TRBV6-5; possibly TRBD1 for D (5 bases). The CDR3 extends over 14 amino acids. Germline V gene lookup returns CDR1 MNHEY and CDR2 SVGAGI. CDR3 region: CVSRTTTVNTEAFF. CDR3 nucleotides: TGTGTCAGCAGAACAACGACAGTGAACACTGAAGCTTTCTTT.

The genes are TRBV30 and TRBJ1-5; no firm D call. CDR1 and CDR2 (germline): GTSNPN, SVGIG (reference sequence). V was clipped by 4 bases and J by 2 bases, with 9 bases between them. This CDR3 is built from 13 residues. Here the CDR3 reads CAWKAGGNQPQHF. Here the CDR3 DNA reads TGTGCCTGGAAAGCCGGGGGCAATCAGCCCCAGCATTTT.

CDR3 in DNA: TGCAGTGCTAGACCGGGACTAGCAAAAGATACGCAGTATTTT. This translates into CSARPGLAKDTQYF. This rearrangement joins TRBV20-1 to TRBJ2-3; 9 nucleotides line up with TRBD2. The CDR3 is 14 residues long. The trim removed 2 bases at V and 5 bases at J, leaving 5 bases unmatched. CDR1 is DFQATT and CDR2 is SNEGSKA in the germline V gene (reference sequence).

The chain has TRBV20-1 and TRBJ1-1; weak D call: TRBD1 (6 bases). V was cut by 3 bases and J by 0 bases, with 14 bases left in between. Germline assignment: CDR1 DFQATT and CDR2 SNEGSKA (reference sequence). This CDR3 is 15 amino acids long. The CDR3 DNA follows: TGCAGTGCTAGCAATCCGAGGACAGTGAACACTGAAGCTTTCTTT. This sequence encodes CSASNPRTVNTEAFF.

The chain employs TRBV7-3 and TRBJ1-2; possible D gene TRBD1, 6 bases. Germline values: CDR1 SGHTA, CDR2 FQGTGA. V was trimmed by 1 base and J by 8 bases, leaving 23 bases between them. The CDR3 sequence is 17 residues long. In DNA form, the CDR3 reads TGTGCCAGCAGCTTAAAACCCCTAGACTCTCCAGGGGAAGGCTACACCTTC. Its translation: CASSLKPLDSPGEGYTF.

This clonotype has more than one count but fewer than ten. The rearrangement uses TRBV25-1 and TRBJ1-5; tentatively, D is TRBD1 (5 bases). The CDR3 is made up of 21 amino acids. V lost 2 bases, J lost 2 bases, and 28 bases lay in between. Germline V gene data show CDR1 as MGHDK and CDR2 as SYGVNS. CDR3 bases: TGTGCCAGCAGTGAACATAGGGCCGGGGACCTTGACACTTCGCGCAATCAGCCCCAGCATTTT. Protein product: CASSEHRAGDLDTSRNQPQHF.

The chain combines TRBV5-5 with TRBJ2-7; possibly TRBD1 for D (7 bases). This CDR3 spans 16 amino acids. Trimming stripped 3 bases from V and 1 base from J, with 17 bases between. In germline, CDR1 is SGHKS, CDR2 YYEKEE (reference sequence). CDR3 in amino acids: CASSSLRGDSSYEQYF. The CDR3 bases are TGTGCCAGCAGCTCTCTTAGGGGGGACAGTTCCTACGAGCAGTACTTC.

The V gene is TRBV20-1, the J gene TRBJ2-7, with TRBD2 identical over 11 bases. Germline loops: CDR1 DFQATT, CDR2 SNEGSKA (reference sequence). There are 12 residues in the CDR3. In DNA form, the CDR3 reads TGCAGCGGGACTAGCGGCTCCTACGAGCAGTACTTC. This gives the protein CSGTSGSYEQYF.

V and J are TRBV13 and TRBJ2-7; D is ambiguous. The germline V gene has CDR1 PRHDT and CDR2 FYEKMQ (reference sequence). The length of the CDR3 is 13 residues. Trimming left V 5 bases short and J 5 bases short, with 13 bases between. The CDR3 DNA reads as TGTGCCAGCAGCGTTTTCCGTGGCCACGAGCAGTACTTC. Its translation: CASSVFRGHEQYF.

The V and J genes are TRBV28 and TRBJ2-1, with D perhaps TRBD1 (5 bases). The CDR3 spans 13 residues. The germline V gene has CDR1 MDHEN and CDR2 SYDVKM. Between the trimmed V and J ends, which lost 6 bases and 5 bases, there was a span of 11 bases. CDR3 loop: CASRFRGHNEQFF. DNA for the CDR3: TGTGCCAGCAGGTTTAGGGGCCACAATGAGCAGTTCTTC.

This clonotype was observed a handful of times. The rearrangement links TRBV29-1 to TRBJ2-5; 7 positions match TRBD1. The V gene end was trimmed by 6 bases and the J gene end by 2 bases; junction bases not matched to a gene: 6. CDR3 length: 13 residues. The V gene's germline CDR1 is SQVTM and CDR2 ANQGSEA. The CDR3: CSVTGTAQETQYF. In nucleotides, the CDR3 is TGCAGCGTCACCGGGACAGCGCAAGAGACCCAGTACTTC.

In this sample, this clonotype turned up a few times. The rearrangement uses TRBV9 and TRBJ2-1; D remains unclear. Germline CDR1 is SGDLS and CDR2 is YYNGEE. Trimming shortened V by 4 bases and J by 6 bases, and 14 bases separated the two germline ends. CDR3 length: 14 amino acids. This CDR3 reads CASSPHPNSNEQFF. The CDR3 DNA reads TGTGCCAGCAGCCCACACCCAAACAGCAATGAGCAGTTCTTC. The variable domain in full, completed from reference TRBV9 and TRBJ2-1, reads DSGVTQTPKHLITATGQRVTLRCSPRSGDLSVYWYQQSLDQGLQFLIQYYNGEERAKGNILERFSAQQFPDLHSELNLSSLELGDSALYFCASSPHPNSNEQFFGPGTRLTVL.

V usage is TRBV7-8 and J usage is TRBJ2-1; 12 bases line up with TRBD2. The CDR3 is 16 residues long. The germline CDR1 and CDR2 sequences are SGHVS and FQNEAQ. J gave up 4 bases and V 6 bases, and 7 bases lay outside the gene matches. CDR3 DNA sequence: TGTGCCAGCAGGAGACTAGCGGGAGCCAATTACAATGAGCAGTTCTTC. It yields the protein CASRRLAGANYNEQFF.

The genes are TRBV7-2 and TRBJ2-1; no definite D call. CDR1 SGHTA and CDR2 FQGNSA come from the germline V gene. This CDR3 is 12 amino acids long. Trimming pared 6 bases from V and 8 bases from J, leaving 11 bases between. CDR3 loop: CASRNRFDEQFF. The CDR3 DNA reads TGTGCCAGCAGGAATCGCTTTGATGAGCAGTTCTTC. The whole variable domain, remainder taken from reference TRBV7-2 and TRBJ2-1, is GAGVSQSPSNKVTEKGKDVELRCDPISGHTALYWYRQSLGQGLEFLIYFQGNSAPDKSGLPSDRFSAERTGGSVSTLTIQRTQQEDSAVYLCASRNRFDEQFFGPGTRLTVL.

With respect to this clonotype: The junction differs from germline at one of its ends, possibly a read error. This chain joins TRBV7-9 and TRBJ1-6; D ambiguous. The CDR3 length is 14 residues. The germline V gene encodes CDR1 SEHNR and CDR2 FQNEAQ (reference sequence). The CDR3 bases are TGTTCCAGCAGCTTAGAACTAGGCACTTCACCCCTCCATTTT. Amino acids: CSSSLELGTSPLHF.

This clonotype appeared a single time. This rearrangement joins TRBV12-3 or TRBV12-4 to TRBJ2-4; 13 bases map to TRBD2. The CDR3 is 17 residues long. J was trimmed by 13 bases and V by 3 bases; bases with no gene match: 15. The CDR3 protein is CASSFFVSTSGGTVQYF. The CDR3 DNA sequence: TGTGCCAGCAGTTTTTTTGTTTCGACTAGCGGGGGGACAGTGCAGTACTTC.

The chain carries TRBV7-2 and TRBJ2-1; D unresolved. CDR1 and CDR2 from the germline V gene are SGHTA and FQGNSA. V was cut by 5 bases and J by 15 bases, with 17 bases left in between. There are 12 residues in the CDR3. The chain's CDR3 is CASSVYRALPFF. The CDR3 nucleotides read TGTGCCAGCAGCGTATACCGGGCCCTACCGTTCTTC.

This chain uses TRBV7-2 with TRBJ2-3, with D possibly matching TRBD2 (5 bases). The germline V gene has CDR1 SGHTA and CDR2 FQGNSA. CDR3 length equals 16 residues. The V gene lost 0 bases and the J gene lost 5 bases, with 15 bases spanning the gap. The CDR3 DNA sequence: TGTGCCAGCAGCTTAGCGGTTGCGGGTGGACGAGATACGCAGTATTTT. This sequence encodes CASSLAVAGGRDTQYF.

This clonotype appeared a few times. The chain combines TRBV20-1 with TRBJ1-4; no reliable D call. The V gene lost 5 bases and the J gene lost 6 bases, with 16 bases spanning the gap. The CDR3 spans 14 residues. Germline V lookup: CDR1 DFQATT, CDR2 SNEGSKA (reference sequence). The CDR3: CSAPVSVLDEKLFF. CDR3 in DNA: TGCAGTGCTCCCGTCTCTGTATTGGATGAAAAACTGTTTTTT.

The gene calls are TRBV20-1 and TRBJ2-1; 8 bases agree with TRBD2. V was pared by 0 bases and J by 10 bases, with 20 bases of the junction left unmatched. Germline assignment: CDR1 DFQATT and CDR2 SNEGSKA (reference sequence). The CDR3 totals 18 residues. The CDR3 coding sequence is TGCAGTGCTAGAGATAGTTCTCGGCGCGGGGGGAAGACCTACGAGCAGTTCTTC. Its protein is CSARDSSRRGGKTYEQFF.